The T cell receptor beta chain described here comes from a study of blood T cell repertoires in COVID-19. Assay used: immunoSEQ multiplex PCR; TCRdb lists only in-frame clones, some missing. The repertoire holds 35,000 to 45,000 clones, with roughly 92% as singletons. Per germline, CDR1 MDHEN and CDR2 SYDVKM. The V gene end was trimmed by 3 bases and the J gene end by 3 bases; junction bases not matched to a gene: 7. The CDR3 totals 16 residues. This chain connects TRBV28 to TRBJ2-2; 7 positions agree with TRBD1. Material: peripheral blood. The sequence was obtained from a man aged 50-60 years with active COVID-19. This CDR3 is CASSFPGGLDTGELFF. The CDR3 bases are TGTGCCAGCAGTTTCCCAGGGGGTCTGGACACCGGGGAGCTGTTTTTT.